This is a list of T cell receptor beta chains from one sample in a study of beta chain features in type 1 diabetes. TCRdb's copy holds only in-frame clones and misses some; the assay was immunoSEQ multiplex PCR. The sample shows around 200,000 clones, 13% of them seen only once. The sample taken for sequencing was central memory CD4+ T cells from blood. All receptors derive from a woman between 18 and 30 years old in good health. Each CDR3 is given with its conserved first and last residue. D genes are given only for firm matches. Size is omitted from some rows. Given values are once, few, many or a class for expanded clones.

D: TRBD1; size: .; J: TRBJ2-6; V: TRBV7-9; DNA: TGTGCCAGCATCGGGACAGGGGCTGGGGCCAACGTCCTGACTTTC; CDR3: CASIGTGAGANVLTF
D: .; size: .; J: TRBJ2-7; V: TRBV7-9; DNA: TGTGCCAGCAGCCCACTCCAGGGCCTTGGCGAGCAGTACTTC; CDR3: CASSPLQGLGEQYF
D: TRBD1; size: .; J: TRBJ2-7; V: TRBV5-1; DNA: TGCGCCAGCACCCTTGGGGGGACAGGGGGTGAAGAGCAGTACTTC; CDR3: CASTLGGTGGEEQYF
D: .; size: .; J: TRBJ2-1; V: TRBV28; DNA: TGTGCCAGCAGTTTAAAAGGGGGTTCGGGCTTTAATGAGCAGTTCTTC; CDR3: CASSLKGGSGFNEQFF
D: TRBD2; size: .; J: TRBJ2-1; V: TRBV7-6; DNA: TGTGCCAGCAGCCCATCACAGCCTCTAGCGGCGATCTACAATGAGCAGTTCTTC; CDR3: CASSPSQPLAAIYNEQFF
D: TRBD2; size: .; J: TRBJ2-3; V: TRBV7-3; DNA: TGTGCCAGCAGCCTGCTAGCGGGACGTACGCAGTATTTT; CDR3: CASSLLAGRTQYF
D: TRBD1; size: few; J: TRBJ1-2; V: TRBV29-1; DNA: TGCAGCGTCGGACAGGCAAACTATGGCTACACCTTC; CDR3: CSVGQANYGYTF
D: .; size: .; J: TRBJ1-1; V: TRBV4-1; DNA: TGCGCCAGCAGCCGAAAAGAGTCAGGAAACACTGAAGCTTTCTTT; CDR3: CASSRKESGNTEAFF
D: TRBD1; size: few; J: TRBJ2-4; V: TRBV7-4; DNA: TGTGCCAGCAGCTCCACAGGGGGCTCAGACATTCAGTACTTC; CDR3: CASSSTGGSDIQYF
D: TRBD2; size: few; J: TRBJ2-5; V: TRBV5-4; DNA: TGTGCCAGCAGCCCAGGACTAGCGGGAGTAGAGACCCAGTACTTC; CDR3: CASSPGLAGVETQYF
D: TRBD2; size: .; J: TRBJ2-1; V: TRBV11-2; DNA: TGTGCCAGCAGCTTGGATTATAGCGGGTCCTCCTACAATGAGCAGTTCTTC; CDR3: CASSLDYSGSSYNEQFF
D: .; size: few; J: TRBJ1-2; V: TRBV5-1; DNA: TGCGCCAGCAGCCCGACCACAGGGAATGATGGCTACACCTTC; CDR3: CASSPTTGNDGYTF
D: TRBD1; size: few; J: TRBJ1-4; V: TRBV15; DNA: TGTGCCACCAGCAGAGATTCACAGGGGAATGAAAAACTGTTTTTT; CDR3: CATSRDSQGNEKLFF
D: .; size: .; J: TRBJ2-2; V: TRBV2; DNA: TGTGCCAGCAGTGAAGGTCAGGGGCGAACCGGGGAGCTGTTTTTT; CDR3: CASSEGQGRTGELFF
D: .; size: few; J: TRBJ1-1; V: TRBV14; DNA: TGTGCCAGCAGCCAGCAGACAAGTACTGAAGCTTTCTTT; CDR3: CASSQQTSTEAFF
D: .; size: few; J: TRBJ1-2; V: TRBV19; DNA: TGTGCCAGTAGTATTACAGGGAATACGGTTGGCTACACCTTC; CDR3: CASSITGNTVGYTF
D: .; size: .; J: TRBJ2-3; V: TRBV30; DNA: TGTGCCTGGAGTGTAGGAGGCACAGATACGCAGTATTTT; CDR3: CAWSVGGTDTQYF
D: .; size: few; J: TRBJ2-7; V: TRBV30; DNA: TGTGCCTGGGTCGGGGATGGAGCGTCCGAGCAGTACTTC; CDR3: CAWVGDGASEQYF
D: .; size: .; J: TRBJ2-5; V: TRBV7-2; DNA: TGTGCCAGCAGCCCGGGTGTAGCGCCTGGACAAGAGACCCAGTACTTC; CDR3: CASSPGVAPGQETQYF
D: .; size: few; J: TRBJ2-7; V: TRBV27; DNA: TGTGCCAGCAGTCCCCGACGGGACTCCTACGAGCAGTACTTC; CDR3: CASSPRRDSYEQYF
D: TRBD2; size: .; J: TRBJ2-7; V: TRBV28; DNA: TGTGCCAGCAGTTTAGGGGGTAGCGGGCTTTACGAGCAGTACTTC; CDR3: CASSLGGSGLYEQYF
D: TRBD1; size: few; J: TRBJ1-4; V: TRBV7-8; DNA: TGTGCCAGCAGCTTCCGGGACAGGGCTTGGGCAACTAATGAAAAACTGTTTTTT; CDR3: CASSFRDRAWATNEKLFF
D: .; size: once; J: TRBJ1-5; V: TRBV19; DNA: TGTGCCAGTAGTTCAATCGGGGGCAATCAGCCCCAGCATTTT; CDR3: CASSSIGGNQPQHF
D: .; size: few; J: TRBJ2-1; V: TRBV6-1; DNA: TGTGCCAGCAGTGGGGAGGTAGGGTCCTACAATGAGCAGTTCTTC; CDR3: CASSGEVGSYNEQFF